These T cell receptor beta chains were read from a single sample in a study of T cell repertoires in aging, cancer and after chemotherapy. Each CDR3 protein gets one entry after TCRdb re-called the multiplex PCR reads with MiXCR. Here the sample spans approximately 1,500 distinct CDR3 sequences, about three fifths being singletons. The specimen sequenced was blood. Every receptor here comes from a human donor with a blood cancer. The CDR3 runs from the conserved cysteine through the conserved F or W. D genes are given only for firm matches. Size is stated for part of the rows, as once, few or many counts, or as a class when the clone is expanded.

few | - | TRBJ1-2 | TRBV19 | TGTGCCAGTAGTATAGACGGGGAGACAAGTGGCTACACCTTC | CASSIDGETSGYTF
- | TRBD2 | TRBJ2-1 | TRBV12-3/TRBV12-4 | TGTGCCAGCAGTCTACGGTATTTGACTAGCGGGGTATACAATGAGCAGTTCTTC | CASSLRYLTSGVYNEQFF
few | - | TRBJ1-2 | TRBV30 | TGTGCCTGGAGTGTATCAGGGCAGCGTATCCATGGCTACACCTTC | CAWSVSGQRIHGYTF
once | - | TRBJ2-7 | TRBV5-6 | TGTGCCAGCAGCTTGGGCTACAGCGCATACAATGAGCAGTACTTC | CASSLGYSAYNEQYF
- | TRBD1 | TRBJ1-6 | TRBV6-5 | TGTGCCAGCAGCAACAGACAGGGTTTAAATTCACCCCTCCACTTT | CASSNRQGLNSPLHF
- | - | TRBJ1-2 | TRBV12-3/TRBV12-4 | TGTGCCAGCAGTCCCGCCCGAAACTATGGTTACACCTTC | CASSPARNYGYTF
- | - | TRBJ2-7 | TRBV10-1 | TGCGCCAGCAGTGGGACATTCGGGACGGCCCTGATGAACTTC | CASSGTFGTALMNF
- | - | TRBJ2-1 | TRBV19 | TGTGCCAGTGGTACAGTGAGCTCCTACAATGAGCAGTTCTTC | CASGTVSSYNEQFF
once | - | TRBJ2-1 | TRBV6-5 | TGTGCCAGCACTCCCCGGAGGGGGCAATCCGGACTGACCTCCTACAATGAGCAGTTCTTC | CASTPRRGQSGLTSYNEQFF
- | TRBD1 | TRBJ2-1 | TRBV12-3/TRBV12-4 | TGTGCCAGCAGAACGACAGGGGGAAGTTACAATGAGCAGTTCTTC | CASRTTGGSYNEQFF
- | - | TRBJ2-1 | TRBV6-5 | TGTGCCAGCAGTTACACCGGTGAGCAGTTCTTC | CASSYTGEQFF
few | TRBD1 | TRBJ1-4 | TRBV6-1 | TGTGCCAGCGAAAGGGACAGGGATGAAAAACTGTTTTTT | CASERDRDEKLFF
- | TRBD2 | TRBJ2-7 | TRBV4-2 | TGTGCCAGCAGCCAAGATGGGACTATCTACGAGCAGTACTTC | CASSQDGTIYEQYF
- | TRBD1 | TRBJ2-7 | TRBV15 | TGTGCCACCAGCCAGGACAGGGTAGTTGGCGAGCAGTACTTC | CATSQDRVVGEQYF
- | TRBD1 | TRBJ1-6 | TRBV6-5 | TGTGCCAGCAGACAGGGGGAAAATTCACCCCTCCACTTT | CASRQGENSPLHF
once | TRBD1 | TRBJ2-7 | TRBV6-6 | TGTGCCAGCAGGACAATCAGACAGGGAAGCTACGAGCAGTACTTC | CASRTIRQGSYEQYF
few | TRBD1 | TRBJ2-3 | TRBV12-3/TRBV12-4 | TGTGCCAGCAGCAGGGGGCTCGGCACAGATACGCAGTATTTT | CASSRGLGTDTQYF
- | - | TRBJ2-1 | TRBV5-6 | TGTGCCAGCAGCTTGGGCTACAGCGCATACAATGAGCAGTTCTTC | CASSLGYSAYNEQFF
- | - | TRBJ1-5 | TRBV6-5 | TGTGCCAGCAGTTACTCTGGGAACAATCAGCCCCAGCATTTT | CASSYSGNNQPQHF
- | - | TRBJ2-3 | TRBV29-1 | TGCAGCGTTACTAGGGCAGGGTCTAGCACAGATACGCAGTATTTT | CSVTRAGSSTDTQYF
few | TRBD1 | TRBJ2-5 | TRBV6-5 | TGTGCCAGCAGTTACCCCCGGGACAGACAAGAGACCCAGTACTTC | CASSYPRDRQETQYF
- | TRBD1 | TRBJ1-6 | TRBV6-5 | TGTGCCAGCAGTCCGACAGGGCCCACCTATTCACCCCTCCACTTT | CASSPTGPTYSPLHF
- | TRBD2 | TRBJ2-3 | TRBV19 | TGTGCCAGTAGACTAGCGGGGTCGAACCCTACGCAGTATTTT | CASRLAGSNPTQYF
- | - | TRBJ2-7 | TRBV29-1 | TGCAGCGTTGAGGGGCGCTACGAGCAGTACTTC | CSVEGRYEQYF
- | TRBD1 | TRBJ2-7 | TRBV19 | TGTGCCAGTAGTGTCCGGACAGGGGGATCAAATTGGGGCTACGAGCAGTACTTC | CASSVRTGGSNWGYEQYF
- | - | TRBJ2-3 | TRBV6-4 | TGTGCCAGCACTAAGAGTAATGCCAGCCCACGATCAGATACGCAGTATTTT | CASTKSNASPRSDTQYF
- | TRBD1 | TRBJ2-7 | TRBV5-6 | TGTGCCAGCAGTTCCGTGACAGGGATCTACGAGCAGTACTTC | CASSSVTGIYEQYF
- | TRBD1 | TRBJ2-7 | TRBV5-6 | TGTGCCAGCAGCTTGAGACAGGGGCCCTACGAGCAGTACTTC | CASSLRQGPYEQYF
- | TRBD2 | TRBJ2-3 | TRBV27 | TGTGCCAGCAGACTAGCGGGGGGGCCTATGGATACGCAGTATTTT | CASRLAGGPMDTQYF
- | - | TRBJ2-7 | TRBV7-9 | TGTGCCAGCAGCTTAGCGGGGAACTACGAGCAGTACTTC | CASSLAGNYEQYF
few | TRBD1 | TRBJ2-7 | TRBV10-3 | TGTGCCATCAGTGAGTCGATGGACAGGGGCCACGAGCAGTACTTC | CAISESMDRGHEQYF
- | TRBD1 | TRBJ2-1 | TRBV6-6 | TGTGCCAGCAGGCTACAGGGGGGCTCCTACAATGAGCAGTTCTTC | CASRLQGGSYNEQFF
- | TRBD2 | TRBJ2-5 | TRBV29-1 | TGCAGCATAAACACAGGGACTAGCGGGAGTGAGACCCAGTACTTC | CSINTGTSGSETQYF
- | TRBD2 | TRBJ2-7 | TRBV6-5 | TGTTCAAGCGGGATTAGTTACGAGCAGTACTTC | CSSGISYEQYF
- | TRBD1 | TRBJ1-1 | TRBV29-1 | TGCAGCGGCACAGGGGCCGTGAACACTGAAGCTTTCTTT | CSGTGAVNTEAFF
- | TRBD2 | TRBJ2-1 | TRBV12-3/TRBV12-4 | TGTGCCAGCAGCTGGGGACTAGCCTACAATGAGCAGTTCTTC | CASSWGLAYNEQFF
- | - | TRBJ2-7 | TRBV12-3/TRBV12-4 | TGTGCCAGCAGGCTCACAGGGTCTGGAGAGCAGTACTTC | CASRLTGSGEQYF
once | TRBD2 | TRBJ2-2 | TRBV7-9 | TGTGCCAGCAGCTTAGGGACTAGCGGGGACACCGGGGAGCTGTTTTTT | CASSLGTSGDTGELFF
- | TRBD2 | TRBJ2-2 | TRBV7-6 | TGTGCCAGCAGCTTCGGACTAGCGGGATCGAGCGGGGAGCTGTTTTTT | CASSFGLAGSSGELFF
- | TRBD2 | TRBJ2-7 | TRBV6-5 | TGTGCCAGCAGTTTAGCGGGAGAGTACGAGCAGTACTTC | CASSLAGEYEQYF
- | - | TRBJ2-1 | TRBV6-5 | TGTGCCAGCAGTTTAAATTGGGGGCGCTCCTACAATGAGCAGTTCTTC | CASSLNWGRSYNEQFF
- | - | TRBJ1-6 | TRBV27 | TGTGCCAGCAGTCCTCTAGGTTCCCCACTCCTCCACTTT | CASSPLGSPLLHF
- | - | TRBJ2-7 | TRBV6-5 | TGTGCCAGCAGTTACTCGTGGGCAGGATCCGGCTACGAGCAGTACTTC | CASSYSWAGSGYEQYF
- | TRBD1 | TRBJ1-2 | TRBV12-3/TRBV12-4 | TGTGCCAGCAGTTTGCAGGGGGACTATGGCTACACCTTC | CASSLQGDYGYTF
- | - | TRBJ2-7 | TRBV6-5 | TGTGCCAGCAGCTCGGGACACCGCTCCTACGAGCAGTACTTC | CASSSGHRSYEQYF
- | TRBD1 | TRBJ1-2 | TRBV29-1 | TGCAGCGTTGAACCTCAGGGGGCAGAGGACTATGGCTACACCTTC | CSVEPQGAEDYGYTF
few | - | TRBJ2-7 | TRBV30 | TGTGCCTGGAGTTTTAGCTCCAAGGGTGAGCAGTACTTC | CAWSFSSKGEQYF
- | - | TRBJ2-5 | TRBV6-5 | TGTGCCAGCAGTTACTCGAGAGGGGTCGTGAAGACCCAGTACTTC | CASSYSRGVVKTQYF
once | - | TRBJ2-7 | TRBV7-2 | TGTGCCAGCAGCCCACCCCCCCTCTACGAGCAGTACTTC | CASSPPPLYEQYF
once | TRBD2 | TRBJ2-3 | TRBV29-1 | TGCAGCGTCGCCGCGGGAGTACATAGCACAGATACGCAGTATTTT | CSVAAGVHSTDTQYF
- | TRBD1 | TRBJ2-7 | TRBV6-5 | TGTGCCAGCAGTTACGGGACAGGGGACGAGCAGTACTTC | CASSYGTGDEQYF
- | TRBD1 | TRBJ1-2 | TRBV5-6 | TGTGCCAGCAGCTTTTTGACAGGGGTTGAGGGCTACACCTTC | CASSFLTGVEGYTF
- | - | TRBJ2-7 | TRBV6-5 | TGTGCCAGCAGCTTGGGCGGGGTCGCCTACGAGCAGTACTTC | CASSLGGVAYEQYF
- | - | TRBJ1-5 | TRBV30 | TGTGCCTGGGAGGGGGGGGGCAACCAGCCCCAGCATTTT | CAWEGGGNQPQHF
- | - | TRBJ2-7 | TRBV6-5 | TGTGCCAGCATGACGACGGGCCCCACCTACGAGCAGTACTTC | CASMTTGPTYEQYF
once | TRBD2 | TRBJ2-3 | TRBV12-5 | TGTGCTAGTGGTCCGGGACTAGCGGGGGCTAGCACAGATACGAAGTATTTT | CASGPGLAGASTDTKYF
- | TRBD2 | TRBJ2-1 | TRBV5-6 | TGTGCCAGCTCACCACCGGGACTAGCGGAGCCTGGGCAGTTCTTC | CASSPPGLAEPGQFF
- | TRBD1 | TRBJ1-2 | TRBV12-3/TRBV12-4 | TGTGCCAGTACAGAACAGGGGTTCTATGGCTACACCTTC | CASTEQGFYGYTF
- | TRBD2 | TRBJ2-5 | TRBV6-5 | TGTGCCAGCAGCTTAGGGAGGGGAGAGACCCAGTACTTC | CASSLGRGETQYF